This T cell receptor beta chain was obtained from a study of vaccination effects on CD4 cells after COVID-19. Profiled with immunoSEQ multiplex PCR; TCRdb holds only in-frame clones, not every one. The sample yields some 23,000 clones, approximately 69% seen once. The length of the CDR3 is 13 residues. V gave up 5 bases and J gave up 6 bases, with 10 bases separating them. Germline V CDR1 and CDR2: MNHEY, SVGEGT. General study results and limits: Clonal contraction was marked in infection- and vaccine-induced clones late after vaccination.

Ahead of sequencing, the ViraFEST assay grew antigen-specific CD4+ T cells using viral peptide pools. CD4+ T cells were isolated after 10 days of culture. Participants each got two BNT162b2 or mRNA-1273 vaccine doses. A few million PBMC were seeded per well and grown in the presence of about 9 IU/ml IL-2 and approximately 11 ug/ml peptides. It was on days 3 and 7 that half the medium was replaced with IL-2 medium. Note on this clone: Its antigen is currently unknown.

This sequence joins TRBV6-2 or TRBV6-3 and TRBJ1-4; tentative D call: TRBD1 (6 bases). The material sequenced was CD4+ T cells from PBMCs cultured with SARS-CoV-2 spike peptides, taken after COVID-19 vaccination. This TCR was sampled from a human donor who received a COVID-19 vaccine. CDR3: CASSPYRDEKLFF. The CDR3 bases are TGTGCCAGCAGTCCCTACAGGGATGAAAAACTGTTTTTT.